This entry lists 6 T cell receptor beta chains sequenced from one sample in a study of CD8+ T cells in alopecia areata. RNA extraction was followed by reverse transcription into cDNA, which acted as the sequencing template. Measured with immunoSEQ multiplex PCR; TCRdb has only the in-frame clones, and not every one. The sample has about 190,000 clones, under 80% seen once; the top ten hold approximately 1.3%. Treatment noted: oral pan-JAK inhibitor, 5-10 mg twice daily. The sample here was CD4+ T cells sorted from blood, taken at approximately week 49, from a patient treated with tofacitinib. The receptors shown here come from a human donor with alopecia areata.

The J gene is TRBJ2-1, the V gene TRBV7-2; the D is unclear. The CDR3 has 13 residues. V was pared by 5 bases and J by 8 bases, with 13 bases between. In germline, CDR1 is SGHTA, CDR2 FQGNSA. Here the CDR3 DNA reads TGTGCCAGCAGCCCCGCTCCATGGGATGAGCAGTTCTTC. Translating gives CASSPAPWDEQFF.

This chain links TRBV9 with TRBJ1-2, with D tentatively TRBD1 (6 bases). Trimming took 0 bases from V and 4 from J, leaving 13 bases between them. The V gene's germline CDR1 is SGDLS and CDR2 YYNGEE. The CDR3 loop spans 15 amino acids. CDR3 amino acids: CASSVASQGTYGYTF. The DNA of the CDR3 is TGTGCCAGCAGCGTAGCTAGCCAGGGGACCTATGGCTACACCTTC.

The sample holds a few counts of this clone. CDR3 sequence (DNA): TGTGCCAGCAGGACAGAGGGGAATCAGCCCCAGCATTTT. Amino acids: CASRTEGNQPQHF. This rearrangement joins TRBV2 to TRBJ1-5, with D maybe TRBD1 (5 bases). Germline loops: CDR1 SNHLY, CDR2 FYNNEI. This CDR3 has 13 amino acids. V lost 6 bases and J lost 4, with 10 bases in between.

This clone was counted many times. The gene calls are TRBV2 and TRBJ2-1; D gene uncertain. Trimming took off 0 bases at V and 15 bases at J, with 12 bases between the two ends. From germline, CDR1 is SNHLY and CDR2 FYNNEI. The CDR3 has 12 amino acids. CDR3 protein: CASSEAIQRAFF. The CDR3 DNA is TGTGCCAGCAGTGAAGCAATCCAGCGCGCGTTCTTC. Complete variable domain (other parts from reference TRBV2 and TRBJ2-1): EPEVTQTPSHQVTQMGQEVILRCVPISNHLYFYWYRQILGQKVEFLVSFYNNEISEKSEIFDDQFSVERPDGSNFTLKIRSTKLEDSAMYFCASSEAIQRAFFGPGTRLTVL.

The chain couples TRBV11-2 to TRBJ2-3; D is tentatively TRBD1 or TRBD2 (5 bases each). V lost 5 bases to trimming and J lost 5 bases, with 23 bases between them. The CDR3 loop spans 17 amino acids. Looked up from germline, CDR1 is SGHAT and CDR2 is FQNNGV. CDR3 region: CASSPLGTPFSGDTQYF. The CDR3 DNA sequence: TGTGCCAGCAGCCCCTTAGGGACCCCATTCTCGGGAGATACGCAGTATTTT.

This chain links TRBV5-1 with TRBJ2-1; D possibly corresponds to TRBD2 (5 bases). V shed 5 bases and J shed 0 bases, with 12 bases lying between them. Germline V gives CDR1 SGHRS, CDR2 YFSETQ. The CDR3 is made up of 15 amino acids. CDR3 sequence: CASRMDSNSYNEQFF. As DNA, the CDR3 is TGCGCCAGCAGAATGGACTCCAACTCCTACAATGAGCAGTTCTTC.